The rows below give T cell receptor beta chains drawn from one sample of a study of CD8 T cells in ankylosing spondylitis. TCRdb processed the 5' RACE reads anew with MiXCR; each CDR3 protein has one entry. The sample has more than 60,000 distinct CDR3 sequences, about 5.7% seen once. The sample comprised blood, either unsorted or a sorted T cell fraction (not recorded which). Receptor source: a male donor with ankylosing spondylitis or in good health (not recorded which). The CDR3 runs from the conserved cysteine through the conserved F or W. The order of the fields is clone size, D gene, J gene, V gene, CDR3 protein, CDR3 DNA. The D gene is left open where the match is weak. The size of a clone is reported for some rows only, either as once, few or many, or as a class for expanded clones.

size: many; D: TRBD1; J: TRBJ2-3; V: TRBV2; CDR3: CASRRDRLGTDTQYF; DNA: TGTGCCAGCAGGAGGGACAGGCTGGGCACAGATACGCAGTATTTT
size: NA; D: NA; J: TRBJ1-5; V: TRBV11-2; CDR3: CASSPRGEGQPQHF; DNA: TGTGCCAGCAGCCCCAGGGGTGAGGGCCAGCCCCAGCATTTT
size: many; D: NA; J: TRBJ1-6; V: TRBV2; CDR3: CASSGKSERIGALHF; DNA: TGTGCCAGCAGCGGAAAAAGTGAGAGGATCGGGGCCCTCCACTTT
size: many; D: NA; J: TRBJ1-1; V: TRBV27; CDR3: CASSSLPREVEAFF; DNA: TGTGCCAGCAGTTCGCTCCCTAGGGAGGTTGAAGCTTTCTTT
size: many; D: TRBD1; J: TRBJ1-1; V: TRBV18; CDR3: CASSTGGLNTEAFF; DNA: TGTGCCAGCTCAACAGGGGGGCTGAACACTGAAGCTTTCTTT
size: many; D: TRBD1; J: TRBJ2-6; V: TRBV6-1; CDR3: CASSTGSGGLVLTF; DNA: TGTGCCAGCAGCACGGGGTCAGGGGGTTTAGTCCTGACTTTC
size: many; D: NA; J: TRBJ2-3; V: TRBV5-1; CDR3: CASSSRLGAFDTQYF; DNA: TGCGCCAGCAGCTCACGACTAGGTGCGTTTGATACGCAGTATTTT
size: many; D: NA; J: TRBJ1-1; V: TRBV6-2/TRBV6-3; CDR3: CASLTVGTEAFF; DNA: TGTGCCAGTTTGACAGTGGGCACTGAAGCTTTCTTT
size: many; D: TRBD1; J: TRBJ1-4; V: TRBV5-1; CDR3: CASSLYRGAVEEKLFF; DNA: TGCGCCAGCAGCTTGTACAGGGGCGCGGTTGAAGAAAAACTGTTTTTT
size: many; D: TRBD2; J: TRBJ2-3; V: TRBV19; CDR3: CASRALGLAGDTQYF; DNA: TGTGCCAGCAGGGCCCTTGGACTAGCGGGGGATACGCAGTATTTT